This T cell receptor (beta chain) was retrieved from a study of post-analysis software for immune sequencing data (dated by TCRdb to the mid-2010s). Some background on the complete study: Disease courses on record covered relapsing-remitting, secondary progressive and progressive-relapsing multiple sclerosis, though some patients had no subtype annotation. Patient repertoires were compared against ten to eleven previously published healthy control repertoires from donors aged about 6 to 26 years. A subset of samples was prepared in parallel using single-end sample barcoding, then pooled and co-amplified after Illumina adapter ligation.

TCR beta repertoires were profiled from peripheral blood of 10 to 15 young patients with multiple sclerosis to demonstrate the VDJtools post-analysis software. The multiple sclerosis patients were children and adolescents between roughly 6 and 16 years of age. Trimming at the junction amounts to 0 bases on V and 6 bases on J, and the germline ends lie 12 bases apart. The CDR3 has 13 amino acids, counting the end cysteine and phenylalanine. The retained sequence is limited to the CDR3, 39 bases, with the frame set at the first base. The germline V gene (reference sequence) gives CDR1 as DFQATT and CDR2 as SNEGSKA. Libraries were built with PCR. Reads for this sample came from an Illumina HiSeq 2500. To reduce PCR and sequencing biases, unique molecular identifiers were built into the TCR beta cDNA libraries. Approximately 500,000 cDNA molecules were obtained for every 1 to 10 million input T cells, so each molecule roughly corresponded to one T cell. The same protocol used for the earlier healthy control dataset was applied to prepare and sequence the patient libraries. Samples belonging to the same batch were prepared together, multiplexed and sequenced on a shared HiSeq lane. Per the authors' processing: MIGEC handled the raw barcoded reads, throwing out single-read molecular identifier groups before consensus assembly and CDR3 extraction. VDJtools was used for post-analysis of the clonotype tables, with diversity normalized by down-sampling every dataset to the smallest sample size. Repertoire overlap clustering matched CDR3 amino acid but not nucleotide sequences to correct batch-related cross-sample contamination. TCRdb reprocessed the public reads (quality trimming at Q25 with fastp, clone calling with MiXCR) and kept in-frame beta chains. Rows are combined by CDR3 protein, so each entry shows the most common genes and DNA. TCRdb, not the original authors, processed these V and J calls. Here the sample has roughly 430,000 distinct CDR3 sequences; roughly 38% occur a single time. The biggest ten clones account for around 8% of the sample.

As concerns this clonotype: It lacks a known antigen. The record has no base qualities; no much larger clone is one base away.

The paper as a whole reports these results and caveats: Several TRBV segments, including TRBV5-6, TRBV5-1 and TRBV20-1, were significantly more frequent in patients than controls. Normalized Chao1 diversity was significantly lower in multiple sclerosis patients than controls, suggesting substantial peripheral T-cell clonal expansion. Direct clustering with F measure revealed strong co-clustering of samples prepared in the same batch, which led to a batch-effect correction. The control group was slightly older than the multiple sclerosis patient group.

The TCR originated in a girl aged 2-10 years with multiple sclerosis. Sequencing was done on a sample of blood. The V and J genes are TRBV20-1 and TRBJ2-7; the D gene remains uncertain. Here is the DNA: TGCAGTGCTAGAGATGACCCTCTTTGCGAGCAGTACTTC. Protein translation: CSARDDPLCEQYF.